The 13 T cell receptor beta chains below all came from one sample that was sequenced in a study of blood T cell repertoires in COVID-19. The table came from immunoSEQ multiplex PCR; TCRdb's copy has only in-frame clones and leaves some out. The sample records about 110,000 clones, approximately 80% being singletons. The sequenced material came from peripheral blood. Source of these receptors: a woman in her sixties or seventies with acute or convalescent COVID-19.

This clone has a handful of counts. The V gene is TRBV27, the J gene TRBJ2-7, with D maybe TRBD2 (6 bases). Trimming pared 1 base from V and 6 bases from J, leaving 13 bases between. The CDR3 covers 14 residues. CDR1 MNHEY and CDR2 SMNVEV come from the germline V gene (reference sequence). DNA for the CDR3: TGTGCCAGCAGTTTATTTAGGGGAGCGGGCGAGCAGTACTTC. This encodes CASSLFRGAGEQYF.

The gene calls are TRBV14 and TRBJ2-7; 8 bases are a match to TRBD2. CDR3 size: 20 residues. CDR1 is SGHDN and CDR2 is FVKESK in the germline V gene. Trimming took 1 base from V and 4 from J; bases not matched to a gene: 21. The CDR3 sequence: CASSQARPGGLAGQPYEQYF. The DNA of the CDR3 is TGTGCCAGCAGCCAAGCTCGTCCGGGGGGCCTAGCGGGCCAACCATACGAGCAGTACTTC.

The chain carries TRBV19 and TRBJ2-1; D possibly corresponds to TRBD1 (6 bases). V lost 6 bases and J 2 bases, leaving 17 bases between the germline ends. The CDR3 loop spans 16 amino acids. Germline V gene lookup returns CDR1 LNHDA and CDR2 SQIVND (reference sequence). The CDR3 spells CASRPFGQGPYNEQFF. The CDR3 nucleotides read TGTGCCAGTAGGCCCTTTGGGCAGGGGCCCTACAATGAGCAGTTCTTC.

This chain connects TRBV4-1 to TRBJ2-7; a weak D match, TRBD2 (7 bases). The CDR3 consists of 16 residues. V dropped 0 bases and J dropped 4 bases, with 16 bases sitting between them. Per the germline V gene, CDR1 is MGHRA and CDR2 is YSYEKL. The CDR3 here is CASSQDHGGAGYEQYF. CDR3 sequence (DNA): TGCGCCAGCAGCCAAGATCATGGGGGGGCAGGGTACGAGCAGTACTTC.

The rearrangement uses TRBV29-1 and TRBJ2-3, with 9 bases fitting TRBD1. The CDR3 contains 13 residues. Germline V lookup: CDR1 SQVTM, CDR2 ANQGSEA. J gave up 5 bases and V 7 bases, and 7 bases lay outside the gene matches. As DNA, the CDR3 is TGCAGCGAGACCGGGACAGGGCAAGATACGCAGTATTTT. Residues: CSETGTGQDTQYF.

The chain employs TRBV7-2 and TRBJ1-2; 8 nucleotides match TRBD1. Trimming cost V 4 bases and J 5 bases; bases outside gene matches: 15. There are 17 residues in the CDR3. Germline V gene data show CDR1 as SGHTA and CDR2 as FQGNSA. The CDR3 nucleotides read TGTGCCAGCAGCTCCCAACCCGGACAGGGCTTTCTGTATGGCTACACCTTC. This translates into CASSSQPGQGFLYGYTF.

The chain carries TRBV27 and TRBJ1-1, with 8 bases aligning to TRBD1. Looked up from germline, CDR1 is MNHEY and CDR2 is SMNVEV (reference sequence). V was pared by 5 bases and J by 6 bases, with 5 bases of the junction left unmatched. The CDR3 covers 13 residues. The chain's CDR3 is CASSGQGKAEAFF. The DNA of the CDR3 is TGTGCCAGCAGTGGACAGGGCAAGGCTGAAGCTTTCTTT.

This clone was counted once. This rearrangement joins TRBV28 to TRBJ2-2, with 8 bases identical to TRBD1. From germline, CDR1 is MDHEN and CDR2 SYDVKM. V dropped 2 bases and J dropped 7; count of bases not matched to a gene: 6. This CDR3 is built from 15 residues. CDR3 DNA: TGTGCCAGCAGTTTACTTACAGGGGGAGGCGGGGAGCTGTTTTTT. Protein product: CASSLLTGGGGELFF. The complete variable domain, with remaining parts taken from reference TRBV28 and TRBJ2-2, reads DVKVTQSSRYLVKRTGEKVFLECVQDMDHENMFWYRQDPGLGLRLIYFSYDVKMKEKGDIPEGYSVSREKKERFSLILESASTNQTSMYLCASSLLTGGGGELFFGEGSRLTVL.

V gene TRBV7-9 combines with J gene TRBJ2-2, with TRBD2 matching 8 bases. The CDR3 loop spans 15 amino acids. Germline V gene lookup returns CDR1 SEHNR and CDR2 FQNEAQ (reference sequence). V lost 0 bases, J lost 7 bases, and 4 bases stayed unmatched. The DNA of the CDR3 is TGTGCCAGCAGCTTAGCGCGACTAGCGCACGGGGAGCTGTTTTTT. Its translation: CASSLARLAHGELFF.

The chain combines TRBV10-3 with TRBJ1-4, with a tentative D call TRBD1 (5 bases). The germline V gene has CDR1 ENHRY and CDR2 SYGVKD. With 0 bases removed from V and 8 bases from J, the gap between germline ends came to 13 bases. The CDR3 covers 15 residues. The CDR3 here is CAISESPDTGEKLFF. CDR3 in DNA: TGTGCCATCAGTGAGTCGCCGGACACTGGAGAAAAACTGTTTTTT.

The CDR3 DNA reads as TGTGCCAGCAGCCCAAGGACTAGTATCGATGAGCAGTTCTTC. This encodes CASSPRTSIDEQFF. V is TRBV11-2 and J is TRBJ2-1, with 7 bases aligning to TRBD2. Trimming at V came to 5 bases and at J to 8 bases, leaving 9 bases not matched to a gene. The CDR3 sequence is 14 residues long. Germline CDR1 reads SGHAT; CDR2 reads FQNNGV.

The chain uses TRBV2 and TRBJ2-2, with TRBD2 matching 14 bases. Germline trimming cut 2 bases from V and 7 bases from J; bases unmatched to any gene: 12. CDR3 length equals 19 residues. Per the germline V gene, CDR1 is SNHLY and CDR2 is FYNNEI. The CDR3 is CASSEWLPGLAGVVGELFF. The CDR3 DNA reads as TGTGCCAGCAGTGAATGGCTTCCGGGACTAGCGGGAGTTGTCGGGGAGCTGTTTTTT. The variable domain in full, completed from reference TRBV2 and TRBJ2-2, reads EPEVTQTPSHQVTQMGQEVILRCVPISNHLYFYWYRQILGQKVEFLVSFYNNEISEKSEIFDDQFSVERPDGSNFTLKIRSTKLEDSAMYFCASSEWLPGLAGVVGELFFGEGSRLTVL.

This chain connects TRBV7-9 to TRBJ2-7; D remains unclear. V lost 4 bases, J lost 3 bases, and 13 bases lay in between. The CDR3 loop spans 14 amino acids. The germline gives CDR1 SEHNR, CDR2 FQNEAQ (reference sequence). As DNA, the CDR3 is TGTGCCAGCAGCTCCTATGACACGTACTACGAGCAGTACTTC. It codes for CASSSYDTYYEQYF. The complete variable domain, with remaining parts taken from reference TRBV7-9 and TRBJ2-7, reads DTGVSQNPRHKITKRGQNVTFRCDPISEHNRLYWYRQTLGQGPEFLTYFQNEAQLEKSRLLSDRFSAERPKGSFSTLEIQRTEQGDSAMYLCASSSYDTYYEQYFGPGTRLTVT.